A single sample is the source of the 11 T cell receptor beta chains below, sequenced in a study of shared clonotypes between healthy human individuals (dated by TCRdb to the early 2020s). CD8 naive samples were obtained by positive selection for CCR7 among CD45RO-negative cells, yielding a CD45RA+CCR7+ population from which TemRA cells were excluded. The library was obtained by the immunoSEQ multiplex PCR assay. Sourced from immuneACCESS, this table was stored by TCRdb with only in-frame sequences that have V and J called. A share of the clones is absent; for the studies checked, an unresolved V gene accounts for under half, and the remainder has no known explanation. This sample has hundreds of thousands of clones in its table, and roughly 96% of those were observed once. The top ten hold approximately 0.1% of the sample. Sequencing was performed on naive CD8+ T cells sorted from blood. The cell subset or site label on this specimen signifies: CD45RA+CCR7+. All receptors come from a woman aged 25 to 45 in good health.

The gene calls are TRBV28 and TRBJ2-5; 14 bases map to TRBD2. Trimming cost V 5 bases and J 11 bases; bases outside gene matches: 7. Per the germline V gene, CDR1 is MDHEN and CDR2 is SYDVKM. The CDR3 spans 14 residues. CDR3 in amino acids: CASSTGTSGSEQYF. In nucleotides, the CDR3 is TGTGCCAGCAGTACAGGGACTAGCGGGAGTGAGCAGTACTTC.

The genes are TRBV7-9 and TRBJ1-3; D is unclear. The CDR3 sequence is 16 residues long. Germline V CDR1 and CDR2: SEHNR, FQNEAQ (reference sequence). Trimming left V 1 base short and J 5 bases short, with 15 bases between. DNA for the CDR3: TGTGCCAGCAGCTTAGGTGCCAGTGGAGAAAGAAACACCATATATTTT. Its protein is CASSLGASGERNTIYF.

In its sample, this clone was seen once. This sequence joins TRBV4-1 and TRBJ2-2; unclear D gene. Looked up from germline, CDR1 is MGHRA and CDR2 is YSYEKL. The V end was cut by 2 bases, the J end by 0 bases, with 7 bases between. The CDR3 has 15 residues. The chain's CDR3 is CASSQFSANTGELFF. In DNA, the CDR3 is TGCGCCAGCAGCCAATTTAGTGCGAACACCGGGGAGCTGTTTTTT.

V usage is TRBV2 and J usage is TRBJ2-3; D possibly corresponds to TRBD2 (6 bases). The CDR3 spans 14 residues. Germline V lookup: CDR1 SNHLY, CDR2 FYNNEI. The ends were cut back, 4 bases at V and 6 bases at J, with 14 bases in the middle. The CDR3 reads CASSAEEGTDTQYF. CDR3 coding DNA: TGTGCCAGCAGTGCCGAGGAGGGGACTGATACGCAGTATTTT.

The chain carries TRBV6-4 and TRBJ2-1, with a tentative D call TRBD2 (6 bases). Per the germline V gene, CDR1 is MRHNA and CDR2 is SNTAGT. This CDR3 has 14 amino acids. The V end was cut by 7 bases, the J end by 7 bases, with 17 bases between. The CDR3 region is CASKESGAWNEQFF. CDR3 DNA sequence: TGTGCCAGCAAGGAGTCGGGAGCTTGGAATGAGCAGTTCTTC.

The chain has TRBV11-2 and TRBJ2-7, with D tentatively TRBD1 or TRBD2 (5 bases each). The V gene lost 6 bases and the J gene lost 5 bases, with 20 bases spanning the gap. CDR1 is SGHAT, CDR2 FQNNGV, per germline. CDR3 length: 15 amino acids. The CDR3: CASSFLGERIDEQYF. The DNA for the CDR3 is TGTGCCAGCAGTTTTTTGGGGGAGAGGATCGACGAGCAGTACTTC.

V usage is TRBV10-3 and J usage is TRBJ1-1; the match to TRBD1 covers 7 bases. The V and J ends lost 2 bases and 4 bases, in that order; junction bases with no gene match: 4. The CDR3 contains 14 residues. Germline-derived CDR1 and CDR2 are ENHRY and SYGVKD. CDR3 in amino acids: CAISEPTGITEAFF. The CDR3 region has the DNA TGTGCCATCAGTGAGCCGACAGGGATCACTGAAGCTTTCTTT.

The chain joins TRBV29-1 to TRBJ1-2; weak D call: TRBD1 (5 bases). The germline V gene has CDR1 SQVTM and CDR2 ANQGSEA. This CDR3 is built from 13 residues. Trimming removed 0 bases at V and 6 bases at J, with 11 bases between. CDR3 bases: TGCAGCGTTGAAGAAGTGGGGCTGAATGGCTACACCTTC. Amino acids: CSVEEVGLNGYTF.

On this clone itself: The same CDR3 can be traced to other DNA sequences in this sample. This chain uses TRBV9 with TRBJ1-2, with D hard to call. CDR1 is SGDLS and CDR2 is YYNGEE in the germline V gene. Trimming shortened V by 3 bases and J by 8 bases, and 5 bases separated the two germline ends. This CDR3 region has 10 residues. CDR3 amino acids: CASSGGGYTF. DNA for the CDR3: TGTGCCAGCAGCGGCGGGGGCTACACCTTC.

The chain is built from TRBV6-6 and TRBJ2-3; the match to TRBD2 covers 7 bases. CDR1 MNHNY and CDR2 SVGAGI come from the germline V gene (reference sequence). V shed 1 base and J 2 bases; nucleotides not matched to a gene: 3. The length of the CDR3 is 15 residues. CDR3 in amino acids: CASSYWAGDTDTQYF. The CDR3 nucleotides read TGTGCCAGCAGTTACTGGGCGGGAGACACAGATACGCAGTATTTT.

The chain uses TRBV4-1 and TRBJ2-1, with 7 nucleotides matching TRBD2. The ends lost 2 bases at V and 2 bases at J; junction bases unmatched: 3. The length of the CDR3 is 15 residues. CDR1 MGHRA and CDR2 YSYEKL come from the germline V gene. CDR3 bases: TGCGCCAGCAGCCAAAGCGGGAACACCTACAATGAGCAGTTCTTC. Protein product: CASSQSGNTYNEQFF.